This passage covers 14 T cell receptor beta chains from one sample sequenced in a study of regulatory T cells in long-lasting Graves disease. The time point here: newly diagnosed GD, antithyroid drugs for less than 3 months. RNA extracted from PBMCs served as the sequencing template. Arm-PCR with iRepertoire HTBI primers amplified the CDR3 regions for these TCR beta libraries. Each CDR3 protein is one row after TCRdb ran MiXCR on the multiplex PCR reads. The sample consists of approximately 400,000 distinct CDR3 sequences, 14% to 15% of them appearing once. These sequences were also reported in another study, on T cells in Graves' hyperthyroidism and ophthalmopathy.

The starting material was peripheral blood mononuclear cells (PBMCs), obtained at new diagnosis, from a patient treated with antithyroid drugs. These TCRs come from a woman in her thirties with Graves disease.

The chain uses TRBV25-1 and TRBJ2-4, with 11 bases aligning to TRBD2. Germline V gives CDR1 MGHDK, CDR2 SYGVNS. V shed 3 bases and J 10 bases; nucleotides not matched to a gene: 5. The CDR3 totals 14 residues. The CDR3: CASSELAGGGIQYF. CDR3 nucleotide sequence: TGTGCCAGCAGTGAGTTAGCGGGAGGGGGGATTCAGTACTTC.

The chain employs TRBV29-1 and TRBJ2-7; 7 positions agree with TRBD1. Unmatched junction bases numbered 11, after V lost 0 bases and J lost 3 bases. This CDR3 has 16 amino acids. The germline V gene encodes CDR1 SQVTM and CDR2 ANQGSEA. The CDR3 region has the DNA TGCAGCGTTGAAGAAATTAAAGCCGGGACAGTCTACGAGCAGTACTTC. Translating gives CSVEEIKAGTVYEQYF.

In this sample, this clonotype turned up a few times. One end of the junction varies from germline; a read error may be responsible. The rearrangement joins TRBV27 to TRBJ2-1; D may be TRBD1 (6 bases). CDR3 length equals 13 residues. Germline-derived CDR1 and CDR2 are MNHEY and SMNVEV (reference sequence). CDR3 loop: CASSFAGVDERFF. DNA for the CDR3: TGTGCCAGCAGTTTCGCAGGGGTGGATGAGCGGTTCTTC.

The rearrangement links TRBV9 to TRBJ1-2; no reliable D call. This CDR3 has 15 residues. The V and J ends lost 4 bases and 3 bases respectively, with 16 bases between them. Germline V gives CDR1 SGDLS, CDR2 YYNGEE. For the CDR3, the DNA is TGTGCCAGCAGCTGGGAGGCTCAGAGCTACTATGGCTACACCTTC. This gives the protein CASSWEAQSYYGYTF. The variable domain in full, with the rest retrieved from reference TRBV9 and TRBJ1-2, is DSGVTQTPKHLITATGQRVTLRCSPRSGDLSVYWYQQSLDQGLQFLIQYYNGEERAKGNILERFSAQQFPDLHSELNLSSLELGDSALYFCASSWEAQSYYGYTFGSGTRLTVV.

This clonotype was picked up many times. The chain links TRBV11-3 to TRBJ2-5; maybe TRBD2 (5 bases). There are 13 residues in the CDR3. Germline V gene data show CDR1 as SGHNT and CDR2 as YENEEA. V was cut by 5 bases and J by 7 bases, with 14 bases left in between. CDR3 sequence (DNA): TGTGCCAGCAGCCCAGACCTCCGGGGGACCCAGTACTTC. This translates into CASSPDLRGTQYF.

This chain joins TRBV12-5 and TRBJ2-7, with D tentatively TRBD1 (5 bases). Deletions cut 7 bases from V and 2 bases from J, with 18 bases between. Germline V gene sequence: CDR1 LGHNT, CDR2 FRNRAP. This CDR3 comprises 15 residues. The CDR3 region is CASEGQDENPYEQYF. The CDR3 DNA reads as TGTGCTAGTGAGGGGCAGGACGAAAATCCCTACGAGCAGTACTTC.

This chain connects TRBV20-1 to TRBJ2-5; TRBD2 matches 9 bases. The CDR3 runs 15 residues. J was trimmed by 4 bases and V by 3 bases; bases with no gene match: 9. The germline V gene encodes CDR1 DFQATT and CDR2 SNEGSKA (reference sequence). The CDR3 region is CSASSEREDGETQYF. The CDR3 coding sequence is TGCAGTGCTAGTTCCGAGCGGGAGGACGGAGAGACCCAGTACTTC.

This clonotype was seen a handful of times. A much larger clone differs by one base, so this may be a read error. This chain links TRBV12-3 or TRBV12-4 with TRBJ2-1; 9 bases are shared with TRBD1. CDR3 size: 15 residues. The CDR3 spells CASSSGTGLGNEQLF. The CDR3 DNA is TGTGCCAGCAGTTCCGGGACAGGGCTAGGCAATGAGCAGCTCTTC.

This clonotype appeared many times. The rearrangement uses TRBV20-1 and TRBJ2-7, with no clear D. The V and J ends lost 3 bases and 1 base respectively, with 10 bases between them. The germline V gene encodes CDR1 DFQATT and CDR2 SNEGSKA (reference sequence). This CDR3 region has 13 residues. The CDR3 nucleotides are TGCAGTGCTAGTCAGCTGGCGTCCTACGAGCAGTACTTC. This sequence encodes CSASQLASYEQYF.

This clonotype was seen many times. The genes are TRBV2 and TRBJ2-7, with 8 bases matching TRBD1. CDR1 SNHLY and CDR2 FYNNEI come from the germline V gene. The CDR3 spans 14 residues. V was clipped by 8 bases and J by 2 bases; unmatched bases: 8. CDR3 in amino acids: CASVIGQGTYEQYF. The CDR3 nucleotides are TGTGCCAGCGTAATCGGACAGGGAACCTACGAGCAGTACTTC.

This chain connects TRBV11-3 to TRBJ2-3; 14 bases match TRBD2. The CDR3 is 19 amino acids. The germline V gene has CDR1 SGHNT and CDR2 YENEEA. Trimming at V came to 5 bases and at J to 3 bases, leaving 13 bases not matched to a gene. The CDR3 loop is CASSPRLAGGTPSTDTQYF. CDR3 nucleotides: TGTGCCAGCAGCCCCCGACTAGCGGGAGGGACCCCCTCGACAGATACGCAGTATTTT.

This clonotype was seen ten or more times. The rearrangement links TRBV12-3 or TRBV12-4 to TRBJ2-7, with no clear D. CDR3 size: 10 residues. Trimming pared 11 bases from V and 4 bases from J, leaving 9 bases between. The CDR3, as DNA: TGTGCCGGGTACCCATACGAGCAGTACTTC. Protein: CAGYPYEQYF.

Only a few counts were recorded for this clonotype. V and J are TRBV24-1 and TRBJ2-7; TRBD1 or TRBD2 may be the D gene (5 bases each). This CDR3 is built from 12 residues. V lost 4 bases, J lost 5 bases, and 8 bases lay in between. Germline V gene sequence: CDR1 KGHDR, CDR2 SFDVKD. CDR3 sequence reads: CATSEVGDEQYF. CDR3 in DNA: TGTGCCACCAGTGAAGTGGGGGACGAGCAGTACTTC.

This chain uses TRBV9 with TRBJ1-6; TRBD1 aligns across 8 bases. CDR1 SGDLS and CDR2 YYNGEE come from the germline V gene. The junction had 3 bases not matched to a gene; V was cut back by 0 bases and J by 7 bases. The CDR3 contains 15 residues. In DNA, the CDR3 is TGTGCCAGCAGCGTAGAGGCAGGGGGCAATTCACCCCTCCACTTT. Its protein product is CASSVEAGGNSPLHF. The full variable domain, rest sourced from reference TRBV9 and TRBJ1-6, is DSGVTQTPKHLITATGQRVTLRCSPRSGDLSVYWYQQSLDQGLQFLIQYYNGEERAKGNILERFSAQQFPDLHSELNLSSLELGDSALYFCASSVEAGGNSPLHFGNGTRLTVT.